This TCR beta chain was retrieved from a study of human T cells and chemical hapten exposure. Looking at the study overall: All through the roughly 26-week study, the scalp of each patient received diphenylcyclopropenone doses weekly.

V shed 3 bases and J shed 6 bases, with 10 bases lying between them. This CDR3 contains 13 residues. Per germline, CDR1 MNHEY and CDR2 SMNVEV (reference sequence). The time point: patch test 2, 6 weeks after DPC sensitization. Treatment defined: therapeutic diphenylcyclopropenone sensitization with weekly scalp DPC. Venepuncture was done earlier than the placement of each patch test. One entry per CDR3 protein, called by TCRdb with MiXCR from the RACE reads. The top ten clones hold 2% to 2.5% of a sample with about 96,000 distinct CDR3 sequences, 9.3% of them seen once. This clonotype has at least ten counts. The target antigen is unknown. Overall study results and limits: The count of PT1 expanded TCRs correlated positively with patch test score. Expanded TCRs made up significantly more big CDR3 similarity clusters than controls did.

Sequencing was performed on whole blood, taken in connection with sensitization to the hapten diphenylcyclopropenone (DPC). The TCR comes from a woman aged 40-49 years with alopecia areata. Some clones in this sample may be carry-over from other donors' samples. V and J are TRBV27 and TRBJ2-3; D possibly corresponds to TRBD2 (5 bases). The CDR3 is CASSFRGSDTQYF. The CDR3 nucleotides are TGTGCCAGCAGTTTCCGGGGATCGGATACGCAGTATTTT.